This TCR beta chain was recovered during a study of blood T cell repertoires in COVID-19. In the original analysis: The authors estimated nucleated cell counts from reference gene primer amplification. Only in-frame clones appear in the TCRdb table, and some are missing; sequencing was by immunoSEQ multiplex PCR. Clone size and V and J calls were adopted from that table, with D and trimming inferred from the DNA. Among roughly 190,000 clones, over 75% were seen once, and the ten largest hold 5% to 8%. The CDR3 covers 16 residues. Germline V lookup: CDR1 SGHRS, CDR2 YFSETQ. The ends lost 4 bases at V and 4 bases at J; junction bases unmatched: 6.

This clonotype was sampled from a woman aged 40 to 50 who had recovered from COVID-19. V is TRBV5-1 and J is TRBJ1-6, with 9 positions matching TRBD1. The sequencing sample was made of peripheral blood. The chain's CDR3 is CASSTTGTGYNSPLHF. CDR3 DNA sequence: TGCGCCAGCAGCACTACCGGGACAGGGTATAATTCACCCCTCCACTTT.